Each of the 24 T cell receptor beta chains below was sequenced from the same sample in a study of CD8+ T cells in alopecia areata. Stated treatment: oral pan-JAK inhibitor, 5-10 mg twice daily. TCR sequencing used cDNA made by reverse transcription of extracted RNA. Assay used: immunoSEQ multiplex PCR; TCRdb lists only in-frame clones, some missing. The sample shows roughly 220,000 clones, approximately 65% of them seen only once. The sequencing used CD4+ T cells sorted from blood, collected at approximately week 44, from a patient treated with tofacitinib. The receptors shown here come from a human donor with alopecia areata.

V and J are TRBV29-1 and TRBJ2-7; 10 nucleotides match TRBD1. J was trimmed by 5 bases and V by 6 bases; bases with no gene match: 4. This CDR3 has 12 residues. Looked up from germline, CDR1 is SQVTM and CDR2 is ANQGSEA. The CDR3 spells CSVRTGGDEQYF. The CDR3 DNA follows: TGCAGCGTCCGGACAGGGGGTGACGAGCAGTACTTC.

This clone has only a few counts. The CDR3 loop reads CATSRDRMGTEAFF. The CDR3 coding sequence is TGTGCCACCAGCAGAGACCGTATGGGCACTGAAGCTTTCTTT. The chain couples TRBV15 to TRBJ1-1; D gene ambiguous. Germline CDR1 LNHNV, CDR2 YYDKDF (reference sequence). The CDR3 totals 14 residues. V lost 0 bases to trimming and J lost 4 bases, with 9 bases between them.

The chain combines TRBV2 with TRBJ1-5; 8 nucleotides match TRBD1. The CDR3 loop spans 18 amino acids. Germline V gene data show CDR1 as SNHLY and CDR2 as FYNNEI. Trimming took 4 bases from V and 2 from J; bases not matched to a gene: 13. The CDR3 DNA reads TGTGCCAGCAGTGTCGGTGACAGGGGCGTTAGAGGCAATCAGCCCCAGCATTTT. Translation gives CASSVGDRGVRGNQPQHF.

This chain joins TRBV14 and TRBJ2-4; D remains unclear. This CDR3 region has 12 residues. Per germline, CDR1 SGHDN and CDR2 FVKESK. V was clipped by 1 base and J by 6 bases, with 4 bases between them. DNA of the CDR3: TGTGCCAGCAGCCAAGGGAGAAACATTCAGTACTTC. Residues: CASSQGRNIQYF.

The V and J genes are TRBV5-1 and TRBJ1-6; 9 bases are shared with TRBD1. Germline CDR1 and CDR2: SGHRS and YFSETQ. The J segment lost 8 bases and the V segment lost 5 bases, leaving 5 bases of the junction unmatched. The CDR3 spans 14 residues. CDR3 loop: CASRKDRGDSPLHF. The DNA of the CDR3 is TGCGCCAGCAGAAAGGACAGGGGAGATTCACCCCTCCACTTT. Drawing the rest from reference TRBV5-1 and TRBJ1-6, the complete variable domain is KAGVTQTPRYLIKTRGQQVTLSCSPISGHRSVSWYQQTPGQGLQFLFEYFSETQRNKGNFPGRFSGRQFSNSRSEMNVSTLELGDSALYLCASRKDRGDSPLHFGNGTRLTVT.

The V and J genes are TRBV29-1 and TRBJ2-7, with D unresolved. This CDR3 is 15 amino acids long. Trimming took 3 bases from V and 2 from J, leaving 17 bases between them. Germline V gene sequence: CDR1 SQVTM, CDR2 ANQGSEA. In DNA, the CDR3 is TGCAGCGTTGAGGGTGACCAGGAAAAAGCCTACGAGCAGTACTTC. Protein sequence: CSVEGDQEKAYEQYF.

The chain links TRBV28 to TRBJ1-2; D is possibly TRBD1 (5 bases). The CDR3 consists of 14 residues. Per the germline V gene, CDR1 is MDHEN and CDR2 is SYDVKM. Trimming removed 2 bases from V and 4 bases from J, with 11 bases in between. The CDR3 DNA reads as TGTGCCAGCAGTTTACTGGGAGGGGCCTATGGCTACACCTTC. This translates into CASSLLGGAYGYTF.

The chain combines TRBV2 with TRBJ2-2; perhaps D is TRBD1 or TRBD2 (5 bases each). Germline V gives CDR1 SNHLY, CDR2 FYNNEI. The CDR3 has 15 amino acids. Deletions cut 2 bases from V and 7 bases from J, with 14 bases between. The CDR3 sequence: CASSESWGKIGELFF. Here the CDR3 DNA reads TGTGCCAGCAGTGAATCATGGGGGAAGATCGGGGAGCTGTTTTTT.

The chain has TRBV5-3 and TRBJ2-7; the D is unclear. TRBV5-3 counts as an open reading frame of uncertain function. The CDR3 has 11 residues. V was trimmed by 8 bases and J by 10 bases, leaving 16 bases between them. The CDR3 DNA reads as TGTGCCAGCCGCACCGCCAGGTCTCAGTACTTC. Translated: CASRTARSQYF.

The CDR3 loop is CAWTGQGLAGAQEFF. The CDR3 coding sequence is TGTGCCTGGACTGGGCAGGGACTAGCGGGGGCTCAGGAGTTCTTC. This rearrangement joins TRBV30 to TRBJ2-1, with 14 nucleotides matching TRBD2. There are 15 residues in the CDR3. V was pared by 4 bases and J by 14 bases, with 13 bases of the junction left unmatched. Germline assignment: CDR1 GTSNPN and CDR2 SVGIG (reference sequence).

This clone was recorded once. V gene TRBV4-3 combines with J gene TRBJ2-1; D might be TRBD1 (6 bases). Germline V lookup: CDR1 LGHNA, CDR2 YSLEER. V gave up 2 bases and J gave up 9 bases, with 14 bases separating them. The CDR3 has 14 amino acids. CDR3 loop: CASSQRGSRIEQFF. In DNA form, the CDR3 reads TGCGCCAGCAGCCAAAGGGGGAGTAGAATTGAGCAGTTCTTC.

The chain couples TRBV6-5 to TRBJ1-5; TRBD1 agrees at 8 bases. CDR1 MNHEY and CDR2 SVGAGI come from the germline V gene. The CDR3 has 16 residues. The J segment lost 2 bases and the V segment lost 2 bases, leaving 5 bases of the junction unmatched. CDR3 sequence: CASSYTSGGGNQPQHF. The CDR3 DNA follows: TGTGCCAGCAGTTACACGTCAGGGGGCGGCAATCAGCCCCAGCATTTT.

The V and J genes are TRBV4-3 and TRBJ2-7; 7 bases are a match to TRBD1. The CDR3 contains 13 residues. V dropped 4 bases and J dropped 6; count of bases not matched to a gene: 6. Germline V gene lookup returns CDR1 LGHNA and CDR2 YSLEER. Here the CDR3 reads CASSRADRVEQYF. CDR3 sequence (DNA): TGCGCCAGCAGCCGTGCCGACAGGGTCGAGCAGTACTTC.

The V call is TRBV11-2, the J call TRBJ2-7; TRBD1 aligns across 8 bases. Germline V lookup: CDR1 SGHAT, CDR2 FQNNGV. The CDR3 has 15 amino acids. V dropped 5 bases and J dropped 4; count of bases not matched to a gene: 10. The CDR3 DNA reads as TGTGCCAGCAGCAGGACAGGGTCCGTTGGGTACGAGCAGTACTTC. It specifies CASSRTGSVGYEQYF.

The gene calls are TRBV19 and TRBJ1-4; D not certain. The germline V gene encodes CDR1 LNHDA and CDR2 SQIVND (reference sequence). The CDR3 contains 16 residues. V was cut by 5 bases and J by 5 bases, with 18 bases left in between. The CDR3 region has the DNA TGTGCCAGTAGTCCCCCGGACGCGCGCCTGAATGAAAAACTGTTTTTT. As protein: CASSPPDARLNEKLFF.

This clone was observed a handful of times. The chain couples TRBV6-5 to TRBJ2-7; D unclear. The CDR3 totals 15 residues. CDR1 is MNHEY, CDR2 SVGAGI, per germline. The V end was cut by 3 bases, the J end by 7 bases, with 19 bases between. CDR3 region: CASSYQLTAVGEQYF. The DNA of the CDR3 is TGTGCCAGCAGTTATCAGTTAACAGCCGTTGGGGAGCAGTACTTC.

The V gene is TRBV7-3, the J gene TRBJ2-7; 7 bases agree with TRBD2. V was clipped by 2 bases and J by 3 bases; unmatched bases: 7. Germline values: CDR1 SGHTA, CDR2 FQGTGA. The CDR3 runs to 15 residues. CDR3 protein: CASSLYQRGYYEQYF. The CDR3, as DNA: TGTGCCAGCAGCTTATATCAGCGGGGATACTACGAGCAGTACTTC.

The chain carries TRBV5-1 and TRBJ2-7; D unclear. Germline CDR1 and CDR2: SGHRS and YFSETQ. Trimming left V 0 bases short and J 3 bases short, with 7 bases between. This CDR3 has 13 residues. The CDR3 region is CASSLERSYEQYF. The CDR3 region has the DNA TGCGCCAGCAGCTTGGAAAGGAGCTACGAGCAGTACTTC.

The count of this clone is one. The rearrangement links TRBV7-3 to TRBJ1-1; perhaps TRBD1 as D (5 bases). The CDR3 sequence is 13 residues long. Looked up from germline, CDR1 is SGHTA and CDR2 is FQGTGA. Trimming pared 5 bases from V and 1 base from J, leaving 8 bases between. CDR3 protein: CASSHGGNTEAFF. The CDR3, as DNA: TGTGCCAGCAGCCATGGGGGGAACACTGAAGCTTTCTTT.

The chain recombines TRBV30 with TRBJ1-5; 7 bases are shared with TRBD1. Germline loops: CDR1 GTSNPN, CDR2 SVGIG (reference sequence). The junction had 10 bases not matched to a gene; V was cut back by 5 bases and J by 3 bases. The CDR3 runs 15 residues. The CDR3 spells CAWRAKDRDNQPQHF. In DNA form, the CDR3 reads TGTGCCTGGCGGGCCAAAGACAGGGACAATCAGCCCCAGCATTTT.

The chain has TRBV7-3 and TRBJ2-3, with 12 bases matching TRBD2. Germline CDR1 and CDR2: SGHTA and FQGTGA. The CDR3 covers 14 residues. Germline trimming cut 8 bases from V and 5 bases from J; bases unmatched to any gene: 5. This chain's CDR3 is CASASGGAKDTQYF. For the CDR3, the DNA is TGTGCCAGCGCTAGCGGGGGGGCAAAAGATACGCAGTATTTT.

The rearrangement links TRBV29-1 to TRBJ1-2; no clear D gene. The germline V gene encodes CDR1 SQVTM and CDR2 ANQGSEA. The CDR3 contains 10 residues. V lost 5 bases and J 6 bases, leaving 7 bases between the germline ends. CDR3: CSVFGDGYTF. The DNA for the CDR3 is TGCAGCGTTTTTGGGGATGGCTACACCTTC.

About this clone: The sample holds other DNA sequences that translate to the same CDR3. V is TRBV5-1 and J is TRBJ2-1; 8 bases are a match to TRBD2. The V segment lost 1 base and the J segment 0 bases; nucleotides outside the gene matches: 0. This CDR3 spans 15 amino acids. Germline V lookup: CDR1 SGHRS, CDR2 YFSETQ. The CDR3 nucleotides are TGCGCCAGCAGCTTGAGCGGGAGCTCCTACAATGAGCAGTTCTTC. Translated, it gives CASSLSGSSYNEQFF. The variable domain in full, completed from reference TRBV5-1 and TRBJ2-1, reads KAGVTQTPRYLIKTRGQQVTLSCSPISGHRSVSWYQQTPGQGLQFLFEYFSETQRNKGNFPGRFSGRQFSNSRSEMNVSTLELGDSALYLCASSLSGSSYNEQFFGPGTRLTVL.

The chain joins TRBV6-5 to TRBJ2-1; the D gene is possibly TRBD2 (6 bases). Germline-derived CDR1 and CDR2 are MNHEY and SVGAGI. V shed 8 bases and J shed 4 bases, with 18 bases lying between them. The CDR3 sequence is 15 residues long. The CDR3 is CASCISGDQYNEQFF. CDR3 coding DNA: TGTGCCAGCTGTATTAGCGGAGATCAATACAATGAGCAGTTCTTC.